This T cell receptor (beta chain) was identified in a study of metastatic and nonmetastatic thyroid tumors. Each patient came to thyroid surgery without any prior treatment (of any kind). Study outcomes and limitations: Significantly greater TCR beta diversity was reportedly found in malignant thyroid tumors than in benign nodules (in blood and tumor).

The V end lost 4 bases, the J end lost 8 bases, and 14 bases lay between the germline ends. This CDR3 has 14 residues. CDR1 and CDR2 from the germline V gene are LGHDT and YNNKEL (reference sequence). Authors' data handling: A papillary thyroid cancer distant-metastasis classifier was built from CDR3 differences across clinicopathological groups. With MiXCR, TCRdb called clones anew from the PCR reads. TCRdb, not the authors, supplied the V and J calls. Counted here are 10,000 to 13,000 clones, about 26% occurring once; the ten biggest clones make up over 9.5%. A remark on this clone: Its antigen is not identified.

The specimen sequenced was tumor tissue. The chain combines TRBV3-1 with TRBJ1-4, with D unclear. This TCR derives from a male donor with papillary thyroid cancer or a benign thyroid nodule (not recorded which). Some clones in this sample may be carry-over from other donors' samples. The CDR3 nucleotides read TGTGCCAGCAGCCCGGGAGGCGGGTTCGAAAAACTGTTTTTT. Its translation: CASSPGGGFEKLFF.